This paragraph covers one T cell receptor beta chain sequence. Its target is not known. The entry originates in a study of a mutant IDH1 vaccine in newly diagnosed glioma. This CDR3 is built from 15 residues. The V end lost 1 base, the J end lost 7 bases, and 14 bases lay between the germline ends. Germline V lookup: CDR1 SGHKS, CDR2 YYEKEE (reference sequence). Indicated time point: week 5, during vaccination. It was 300 ug of mutant IDH1 20-mer peptide that made up each vaccine dose, given with topical imiquimod. The assay was immunoSEQ multiplex PCR, and TCRdb's table has in-frame clones only and misses some. The sample has 60,000 or so clones; 90% are singletons.

The input for sequencing was PBMCs, taken from a glioma patient whose treatment included an IDH1 peptide vaccine. The TCR was taken from a woman in her 40s with glioma. The genes are TRBV5-5 and TRBJ2-2; D is possibly TRBD2 (6 bases). The CDR3 DNA follows: TGTGCCAGCAGCTTGTTCCCAGCGGGTGACGGGGAGCTGTTTTTT. Protein: CASSLFPAGDGELFF.